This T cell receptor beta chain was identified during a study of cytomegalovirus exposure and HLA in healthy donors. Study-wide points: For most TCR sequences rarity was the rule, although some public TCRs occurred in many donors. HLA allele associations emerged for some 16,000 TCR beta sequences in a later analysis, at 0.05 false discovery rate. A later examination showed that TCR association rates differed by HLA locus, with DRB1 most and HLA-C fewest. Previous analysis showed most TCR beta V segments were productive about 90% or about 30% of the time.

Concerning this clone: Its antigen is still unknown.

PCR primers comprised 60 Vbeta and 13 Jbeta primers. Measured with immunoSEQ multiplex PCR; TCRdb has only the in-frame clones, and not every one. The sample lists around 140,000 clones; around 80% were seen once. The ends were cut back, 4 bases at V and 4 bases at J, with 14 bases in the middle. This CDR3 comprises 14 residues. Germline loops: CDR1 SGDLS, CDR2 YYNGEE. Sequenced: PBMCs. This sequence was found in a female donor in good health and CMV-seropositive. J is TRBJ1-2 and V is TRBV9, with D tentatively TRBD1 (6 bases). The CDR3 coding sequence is TGTGCCAGCAGCCCTCAGACAGGTGGCTATGGCTACACCTTC. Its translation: CASSPQTGGYGYTF.